This T cell receptor (beta chain) was identified during a study of control samples from healthy donors and cancer patients. V lost 2 bases, J lost 1 base, and 2 bases stayed unmatched. The CDR3 is made up of 14 amino acids. Germline V gene data show CDR1 as SGHNT and CDR2 as YYREEE (reference sequence). TCRdb's copy holds only in-frame clones and misses some; the assay was immunoSEQ multiplex PCR. The table includes 150,000 or so clones, roughly 90% detected once. This clone was recorded a few times. The V call is TRBV5-4, the J call TRBJ2-7; 8 bases line up with TRBD2. The sequenced material came from blood. This TCR was recovered from a woman aged 30 to 39 in good health. CDR3 protein: CASSFGTRSYEQYF. The CDR3 bases are TGTGCCAGCAGCTTCGGGACTAGGTCCTACGAGCAGTACTTC.